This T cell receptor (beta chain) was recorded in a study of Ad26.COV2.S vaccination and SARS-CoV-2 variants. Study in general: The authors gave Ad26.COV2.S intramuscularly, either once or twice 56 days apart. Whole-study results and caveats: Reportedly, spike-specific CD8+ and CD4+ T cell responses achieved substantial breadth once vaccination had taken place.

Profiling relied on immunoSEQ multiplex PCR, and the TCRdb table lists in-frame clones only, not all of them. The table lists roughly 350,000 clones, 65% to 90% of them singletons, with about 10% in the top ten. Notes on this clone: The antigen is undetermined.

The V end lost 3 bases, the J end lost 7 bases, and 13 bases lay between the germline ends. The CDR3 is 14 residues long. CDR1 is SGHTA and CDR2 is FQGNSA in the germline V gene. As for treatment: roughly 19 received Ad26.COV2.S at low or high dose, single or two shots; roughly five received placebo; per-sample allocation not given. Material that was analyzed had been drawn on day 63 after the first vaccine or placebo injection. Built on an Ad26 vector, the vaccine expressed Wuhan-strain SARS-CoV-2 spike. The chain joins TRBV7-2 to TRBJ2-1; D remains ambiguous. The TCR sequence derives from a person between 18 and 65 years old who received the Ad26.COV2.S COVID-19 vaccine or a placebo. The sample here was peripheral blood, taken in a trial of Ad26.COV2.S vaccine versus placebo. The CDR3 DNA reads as TGTGCCAGCAGCTTTGGAGAGAGATTAAATGAGCAGTTCTTC. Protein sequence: CASSFGERLNEQFF.